This TCR beta chain was retrieved from a study of CD8 T cells in Susac syndrome. V trimming: 7 bases; J trimming: 4 bases; junction bases outside the gene matches: 10. Germline V gives CDR1 MDHEN, CDR2 SYDVKM. CDR3 length equals 15 residues. After extraction with the RNeasy kit, roughly 0.45 to 1 ug of the RNA was reverse transcribed using random hexamers. Coverage of TCR beta CDR3 amplification by immunoSEQ multiplex PCR extended to 54 Vbeta and 13 Jbeta. MiXCR was run by TCRdb on the immunoSEQ multiplex PCR reads, yielding one entry per CDR3 protein. The repertoire holds 330,000 or so distinct CDR3 sequences, with around 85% as singletons. CD8+ and CD4+ T cells taken from blood had their TCR beta sequenced. Included as multiple sclerosis controls were treatment-naive patients who had stable or active relapsing-remitting disease.

The sequencing sample was made of CD8+ T cells from PBMCs. The chain couples TRBV28 to TRBJ1-5; 7 positions match TRBD1. The receptor comes from a human donor with multiple sclerosis. The CDR3 sequence is CASKTGQLVNQPQHF. Here the CDR3 DNA reads TGTGCCAGCAAGACAGGGCAATTAGTAAATCAGCCCCAGCATTTT.